The entry below gives a single T cell receptor beta chain sequence along with its context. Its cognate antigen is unknown. Germline CDR1 and CDR2: SGHNT and YYREEE (reference sequence). V was shortened by 4 bases and J by 1 base, with 15 bases between the two germline ends. The CDR3 is 16 amino acids. The method was immunoSEQ multiplex PCR; TCRdb's version includes in-frame clones alone and lacks a portion of them. The table includes 100,000 to 150,000 clones, roughly nine tenths detected once. This entry belongs to a study of T cell responses to AZD1222 COVID-19 vaccine. The study's findings and limits: Vaccine-associated CD4 TCRs ranged over spike, dominating at 160-218 and 743-854.

The source is an adult in good health. The chain joins TRBV5-4 to TRBJ1-3, with D uncertain. The sequenced sample was peripheral blood, obtained on day 0 of AZD1222 vaccination. The CDR3 spells CASSPAHGRSGNTIYF. The CDR3, as DNA: TGTGCCAGCAGCCCGGCCCATGGACGGTCTGGAAACACCATATATTTT.